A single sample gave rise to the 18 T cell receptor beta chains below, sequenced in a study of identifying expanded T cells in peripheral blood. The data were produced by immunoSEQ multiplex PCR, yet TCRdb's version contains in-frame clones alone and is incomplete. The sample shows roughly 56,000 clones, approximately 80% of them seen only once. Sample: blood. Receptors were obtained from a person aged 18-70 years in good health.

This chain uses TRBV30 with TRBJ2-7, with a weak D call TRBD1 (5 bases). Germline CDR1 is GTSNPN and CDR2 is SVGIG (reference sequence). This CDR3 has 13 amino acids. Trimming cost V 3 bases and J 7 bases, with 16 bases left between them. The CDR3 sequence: CAWSVAGIGEQYF. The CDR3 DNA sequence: TGTGCCTGGAGCGTAGCAGGGATAGGGGAGCAGTACTTC.

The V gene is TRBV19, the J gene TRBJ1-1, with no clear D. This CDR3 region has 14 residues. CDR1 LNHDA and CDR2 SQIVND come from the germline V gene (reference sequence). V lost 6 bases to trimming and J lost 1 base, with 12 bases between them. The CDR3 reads CASRFRRTNTEAFF. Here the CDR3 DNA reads TGTGCCAGTAGGTTCAGGCGGACGAACACTGAAGCTTTCTTT.

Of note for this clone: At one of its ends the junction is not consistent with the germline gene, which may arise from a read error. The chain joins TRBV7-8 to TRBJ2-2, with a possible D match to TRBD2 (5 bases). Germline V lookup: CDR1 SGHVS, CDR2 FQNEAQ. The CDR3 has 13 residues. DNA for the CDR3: TGCGCGACGCGGGCTAGTAGCACCGGGGAGCTGTTTTTT. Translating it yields CATRASSTGELFF.

Written as DNA, the CDR3 is TGCGCCAGCAGTGGCCTAGCGGGGCCCCAAGAGACCCAGTACTTC. Translated: CASSGLAGPQETQYF. V is TRBV10-2 and J is TRBJ2-5, with 9 bases aligning to TRBD2. This CDR3 spans 15 amino acids. The V and J ends lost 4 bases and 1 base, in that order; junction bases with no gene match: 4. CDR1 is WSHSY, CDR2 SAAADI, per germline.

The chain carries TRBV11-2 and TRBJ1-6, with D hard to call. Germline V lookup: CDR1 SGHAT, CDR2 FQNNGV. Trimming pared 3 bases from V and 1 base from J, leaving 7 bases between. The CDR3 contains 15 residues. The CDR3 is CASSFLQSYNSPLHF. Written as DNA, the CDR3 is TGTGCCAGCAGCTTCCTCCAATCCTATAATTCACCCCTCCACTTT.

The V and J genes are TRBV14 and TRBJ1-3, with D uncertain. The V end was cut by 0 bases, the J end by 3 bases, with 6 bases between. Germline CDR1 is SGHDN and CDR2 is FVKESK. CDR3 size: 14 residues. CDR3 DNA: TGTGCCAGCAGCCAAGACAGAGGTGGAAACACCATATATTTT. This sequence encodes CASSQDRGGNTIYF.

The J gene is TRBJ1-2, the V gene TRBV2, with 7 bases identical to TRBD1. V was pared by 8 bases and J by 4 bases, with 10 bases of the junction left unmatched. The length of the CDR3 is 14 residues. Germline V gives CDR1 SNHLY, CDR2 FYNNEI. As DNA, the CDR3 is TGTGCCAGCGGGGGGCTTGACAGGGCCTATGGCTACACCTTC. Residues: CASGGLDRAYGYTF.

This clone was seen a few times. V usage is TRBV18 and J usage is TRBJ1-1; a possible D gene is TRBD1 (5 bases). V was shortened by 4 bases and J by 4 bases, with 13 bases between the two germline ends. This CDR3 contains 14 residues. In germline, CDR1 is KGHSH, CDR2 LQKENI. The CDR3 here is CASSRKERGTEAFF. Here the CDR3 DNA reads TGTGCCAGCTCACGCAAGGAGAGGGGCACTGAAGCTTTCTTT.

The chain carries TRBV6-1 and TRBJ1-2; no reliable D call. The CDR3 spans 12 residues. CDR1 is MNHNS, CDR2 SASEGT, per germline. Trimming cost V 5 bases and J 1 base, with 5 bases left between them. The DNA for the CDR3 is TGTGCCAGCAGTAGTTTTAACTATGGCTACACCTTC. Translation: CASSSFNYGYTF.

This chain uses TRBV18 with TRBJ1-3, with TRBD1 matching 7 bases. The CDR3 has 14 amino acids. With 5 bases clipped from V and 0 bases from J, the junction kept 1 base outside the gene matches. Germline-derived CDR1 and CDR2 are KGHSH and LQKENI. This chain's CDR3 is CASSGQVSGNTIYF. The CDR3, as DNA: TGTGCCAGCTCAGGACAGGTCTCTGGAAACACCATATATTTT.

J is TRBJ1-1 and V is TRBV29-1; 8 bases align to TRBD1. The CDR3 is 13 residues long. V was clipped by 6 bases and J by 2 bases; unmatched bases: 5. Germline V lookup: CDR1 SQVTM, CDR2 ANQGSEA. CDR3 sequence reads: CSVTGAGNTEAFF. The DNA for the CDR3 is TGCAGCGTGACAGGGGCGGGTAACACTGAAGCTTTCTTT.

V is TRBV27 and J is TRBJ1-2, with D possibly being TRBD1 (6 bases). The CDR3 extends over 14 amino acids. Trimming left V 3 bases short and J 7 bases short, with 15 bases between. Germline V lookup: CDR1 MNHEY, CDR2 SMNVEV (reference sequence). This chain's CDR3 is CASSFVPGVGGYTF. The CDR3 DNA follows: TGTGCCAGCAGTTTCGTCCCAGGGGTAGGTGGCTACACCTTC.

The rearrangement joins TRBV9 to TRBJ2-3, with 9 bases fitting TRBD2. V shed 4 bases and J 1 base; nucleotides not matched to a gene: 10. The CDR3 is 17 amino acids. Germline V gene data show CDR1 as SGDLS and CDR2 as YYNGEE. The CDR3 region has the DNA TGTGCCAGCAGCCCTAGTGGTCTAGCGGGGCGCACAGATACGCAGTATTTT. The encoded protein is CASSPSGLAGRTDTQYF.

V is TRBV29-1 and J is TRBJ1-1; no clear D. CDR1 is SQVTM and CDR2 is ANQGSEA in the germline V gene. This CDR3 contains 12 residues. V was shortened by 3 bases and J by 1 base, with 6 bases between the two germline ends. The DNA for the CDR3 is TGCAGCGTTGAGAGGCAGAACACTGAAGCTTTCTTT. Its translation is CSVERQNTEAFF.

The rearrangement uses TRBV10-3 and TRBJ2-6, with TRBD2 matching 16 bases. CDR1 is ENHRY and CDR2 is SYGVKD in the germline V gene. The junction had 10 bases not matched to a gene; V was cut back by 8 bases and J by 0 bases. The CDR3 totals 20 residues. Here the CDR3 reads CAIEDPGLAGGISGANVLTF. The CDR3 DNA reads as TGTGCCATCGAGGACCCGGGACTAGCGGGAGGGATCTCTGGGGCCAACGTCCTGACTTTC.

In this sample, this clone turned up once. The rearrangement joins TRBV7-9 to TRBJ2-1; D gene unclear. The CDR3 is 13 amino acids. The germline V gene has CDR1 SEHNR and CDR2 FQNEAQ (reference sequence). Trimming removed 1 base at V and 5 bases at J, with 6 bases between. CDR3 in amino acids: CASSLVVDNEQFF. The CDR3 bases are TGTGCCAGCAGCTTAGTAGTCGACAATGAGCAGTTCTTC.

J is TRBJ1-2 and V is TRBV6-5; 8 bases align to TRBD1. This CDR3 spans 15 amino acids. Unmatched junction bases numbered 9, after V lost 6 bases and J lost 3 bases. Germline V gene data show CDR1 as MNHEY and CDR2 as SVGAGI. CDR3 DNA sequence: TGTGCCAGCAGCCCGTTCCAGGGGGCCCACTATGGCTACACCTTC. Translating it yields CASSPFQGAHYGYTF.

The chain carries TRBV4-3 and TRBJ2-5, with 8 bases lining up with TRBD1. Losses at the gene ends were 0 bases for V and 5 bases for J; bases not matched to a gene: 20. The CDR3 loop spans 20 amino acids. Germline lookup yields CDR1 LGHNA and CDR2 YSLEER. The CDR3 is CASSQEVGWTGQVVRETQYF. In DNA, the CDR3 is TGCGCCAGCAGCCAAGAAGTAGGTTGGACGGGACAGGTCGTCCGGGAGACCCAGTACTTC.